One sample yielded the 20 T cell receptor beta chains listed below, sequenced in a study of T cells in Graves' hyperthyroidism and ophthalmopathy. Amplified regions were TCR beta CDR3 sequences from RNA transcripts. The TCR CDR3 first-round RT-PCR relied on the HTBI primer set. TCRdb used MiXCR to reprocess the multiplex PCR reads, holding one entry per CDR3 protein. The sample includes 250,000 to 300,000 distinct CDR3 sequences, 13% of them seen just once. Material: blood. The receptors here all came from a woman aged 25 to 39 with Graves' hyperthyroidism that later progressed to Graves' ophthalmopathy.

The chain has TRBV18 and TRBJ1-1, with TRBD1 as a possible D gene (6 bases). Germline CDR1 reads KGHSH; CDR2 reads LQKENI. The CDR3 loop spans 12 amino acids. The V end lost 5 bases, the J end lost 4 bases, and 8 bases lay between the germline ends. This CDR3 reads CASSGDITEAFF. DNA of the CDR3: TGTGCCAGCTCAGGGGACATCACTGAAGCTTTCTTT.

This clonotype was found many times. The V gene is TRBV13, the J gene TRBJ2-3, with D unresolved. Per the germline V gene, CDR1 is PRHDT and CDR2 is FYEKMQ (reference sequence). The CDR3 has 16 amino acids. With 5 bases removed from V and 5 bases from J, the gap between germline ends came to 20 bases. As DNA, the CDR3 is TGTGCCAGCAGCACCCGGGTTAGTGGGGTGGGAGATACGCAGTATTTT. Its translation: CASSTRVSGVGDTQYF.

The rearrangement joins TRBV4-3 to TRBJ2-5, with no clear D. Trimming shortened V by 0 bases and J by 4 bases, and 12 bases separated the two germline ends. Germline CDR1 reads LGHNA; CDR2 reads YSLEER. The CDR3 consists of 15 residues. The CDR3 is CASSQDSESRETQYF. CDR3 nucleotide sequence: TGCGCCAGCAGCCAAGATTCGGAGTCCCGAGAGACCCAGTACTTC.

The genes are TRBV11-2 and TRBJ1-3; no reliable D call. The CDR3 contains 14 residues. Deletions cut 7 bases from V and 0 bases from J, with 10 bases between. Germline V gene lookup returns CDR1 SGHAT and CDR2 FQNNGV. This chain's CDR3 is CASKGRPSGNTIYF. CDR3 coding DNA: TGTGCCAGCAAAGGGCGTCCCTCTGGAAACACCATATATTTT.

This clonotype was found many times. The chain joins TRBV30 to TRBJ1-2, with D unclear. The V end lost 1 base, the J end lost 0 bases, and 9 bases lay between the germline ends. The CDR3 length is 14 residues. The germline gives CDR1 GTSNPN, CDR2 SVGIG (reference sequence). CDR3: CAWSEEATNYGYTF. The CDR3 coding sequence is TGTGCCTGGAGTGAGGAGGCAACTAACTATGGCTACACCTTC.

Comments on this clonotype: This may be a read error, as it is one base from a much larger clone. The missing conserved phenylalanine or tryptophan at the end of this CDR3 makes a read error likely. The limits of the CDR3 on the DNA are not certain, so only TCRdb's listed CDR3 is given. J is TRBJ2-3 and V is TRBV7-3. The CDR3 is 15 amino acids long, termini counted. Germline CDR1 and CDR2: SGHTA and FQGTGA. CDR3 amino acids: CASSSGGSSTDTHYS.

Notes on this clonotype: This may be a read error, as it is one base from a much larger clone. The chain recombines TRBV7-3 with TRBJ2-7; possibly TRBD2 for D (6 bases). Germline CDR1 reads SGHTA; CDR2 reads FQGTGA. CDR3 length equals 13 residues. The CDR3 is CAGSPDYYGEQYF. CDR3 sequence (DNA): TGTGCCGGCAGCCCGGACTACTACGGCGAGCAGTACTTC.

This clonotype was recorded many times. V is TRBV6-1 and J is TRBJ2-5; D is possibly TRBD2 (6 bases). Trimming pared 9 bases from V and 5 bases from J, leaving 19 bases between. Germline CDR1 MNHNS, CDR2 SASEGT. The length of the CDR3 is 14 residues. The chain's CDR3 is CASRSSVWLETQYF. Written as DNA, the CDR3 is TGTGCCAGTCGCTCTAGCGTTTGGTTGGAGACCCAGTACTTC.

There are many counts of this clonotype. The chain has TRBV30 and TRBJ2-7, with 9 positions matching TRBD1. Germline V gives CDR1 GTSNPN, CDR2 SVGIG (reference sequence). CDR3 length: 12 amino acids. V lost 5 bases to trimming and J lost 4 bases; unmatched junction nucleotides: 3. The CDR3 loop reads CAWGTGWYEQYF. For the CDR3, the DNA is TGTGCCTGGGGGACAGGGTGGTACGAGCAGTACTTC.

This clonotype was counted ten times or more. J is TRBJ2-7 and V is TRBV2; 7 bases fit TRBD2. Germline assignment: CDR1 SNHLY and CDR2 FYNNEI. There are 14 residues in the CDR3. The ends lost 6 bases at V and 4 bases at J; junction bases unmatched: 9. The DNA for the CDR3 is TGTGCCAGCAGAAAGGAACTAGCGTCTTACGAGCAGTACTTC. It translates to CASRKELASYEQYF.

The chain has TRBV10-3 and TRBJ2-7; 8 nucleotides align to TRBD1. The junction had 5 bases not matched to a gene; V was cut back by 6 bases and J by 7 bases. This CDR3 spans 12 amino acids. CDR1 and CDR2 (germline): ENHRY, SYGVKD. The CDR3 is CAIRGTGREQYF. In nucleotides, the CDR3 is TGTGCCATCAGGGGGACAGGCAGGGAGCAGTACTTC.

Only a few counts were recorded for this clonotype. Compared with germline, one end of the junction differs, possibly owing to a read error. The chain has TRBV15 and TRBJ2-1; the match to TRBD2 covers 7 bases. CDR1 is LNHNV, CDR2 YYDKDF, per germline (reference sequence). The CDR3 totals 16 residues. The CDR3 DNA is TGTGCCACCAGCAGAGATGATAGCGGGCGCCTCAATGAGCGGTTCTTC. It specifies CATSRDDSGRLNERFF.

This clonotype has a count of ten or more. The CDR3 sequence is CASSFIDRLYEQYF. For the CDR3, the DNA is TGTGCCAGCAGTTTTATCGACAGACTCTACGAGCAGTACTTC. The chain employs TRBV27 and TRBJ2-7; the D gene is possibly TRBD1 (5 bases). Per the germline V gene, CDR1 is MNHEY and CDR2 is SMNVEV (reference sequence). The CDR3 runs to 14 residues. Trimming stripped 3 bases from V and 3 bases from J, with 12 bases between.

This clonotype was counted at least ten times. V is TRBV5-8 and J is TRBJ2-3, with 7 positions matching TRBD1. The V gene end was trimmed by 5 bases and the J gene end by 4 bases; junction bases not matched to a gene: 4. The V gene's germline CDR1 is SGHTS and CDR2 YDEGEE. This CDR3 comprises 13 residues. The CDR3: CASSTQGSDTQYF. In nucleotides, the CDR3 is TGTGCCAGCAGTACACAGGGGTCAGATACGCAGTATTTT.

This clonotype was observed a few times. The V gene is TRBV19, the J gene TRBJ1-5; D remains ambiguous. Germline CDR1 LNHDA, CDR2 SQIVND (reference sequence). The V gene lost 5 bases and the J gene lost 0 bases, with 17 bases spanning the gap. The CDR3 has 17 amino acids. The CDR3 protein is CASSALELGYSNQPQHF. CDR3 in DNA: TGTGCCAGTAGTGCCCTCGAACTGGGGTATAGCAATCAGCCCCAGCATTTT.

At least ten counts were recorded for this clonotype. A read error may account for a junction end that differs from germline. This chain connects TRBV7-7 to TRBJ2-5; TRBD2 matches at 12 bases. CDR1 and CDR2 from the germline V gene are SSHAT and FNYEAQ (reference sequence). The length of the CDR3 is 15 residues. The CDR3 DNA reads as TGTGCTAGCAGCTTTAGGACTAGCGGGAAAGAGACCCAGTACTTC. It encodes CASSFRTSGKETQYF.

This clonotype occurred many times. The CDR3 DNA reads as TGTGCCAGCAGCGGGGAGGGACTAGAAGCAGATACGCAGTATTTT. The encoded protein is CASSGEGLEADTQYF. The chain combines TRBV11-2 with TRBJ2-3, with 8 bases that match TRBD2. Trimming cost V 5 bases and J 4 bases; bases outside gene matches: 8. Germline CDR1 reads SGHAT; CDR2 reads FQNNGV. The CDR3 spans 15 residues.

The rearrangement uses TRBV4-2 and TRBJ1-4; 11 bases match TRBD1. The V gene's germline CDR1 is LGHNA and CDR2 YNFKEQ. The CDR3 contains 18 residues. Germline trimming cut 3 bases from V and 8 bases from J; bases unmatched to any gene: 14. The DNA for the CDR3 is TGTGCCAGCAGCCATCCCCCGGGACAGGGGGAAGAACCCGAAAAACTGTTTTTT. Protein: CASSHPPGQGEEPEKLFF.

This clonotype was picked up many times. V is TRBV19 and J is TRBJ1-1, with D unclear. V was trimmed by 4 bases and J by 7 bases, leaving 13 bases between them. The germline gives CDR1 LNHDA, CDR2 SQIVND (reference sequence). The CDR3 is 13 residues long. CDR3 sequence reads: CASSTSTTVEAFF. CDR3 DNA: TGTGCCAGTAGTACCAGTACCACGGTTGAAGCTTTCTTT.

This clonotype showed up many times. V is TRBV20-1 and J is TRBJ2-7; D is ambiguous. CDR1 DFQATT and CDR2 SNEGSKA come from the germline V gene (reference sequence). Trimming left V 3 bases short and J 3 bases short, with 9 bases between. CDR3 length: 12 residues. CDR3 loop: CSASKGLYEQYF. In DNA form, the CDR3 reads TGCAGTGCTAGTAAAGGGCTCTACGAGCAGTACTTC.